Presented here are 17 T cell receptor beta chains from one specimen sequenced in a study of blood T cell repertoires in COVID-19. Measured with immunoSEQ multiplex PCR; TCRdb has only the in-frame clones, and not every one. The sample records about 280,000 clones, roughly 91% being singletons. Sequencing was done on a sample of PBMCs or T cells enriched from blood (not recorded which). The receptors originated from a woman in her fifties or sixties in a cohort exposed to, infected with or recovered from COVID-19 (not recorded which).

The chain has TRBV2 and TRBJ1-6, with 7 positions matching TRBD1. V lost 5 bases to trimming and J lost 5 bases; unmatched junction nucleotides: 6. This CDR3 region has 15 residues. Germline V gives CDR1 SNHLY, CDR2 FYNNEI. The CDR3 loop reads CASSPQTGNNSPLHF. CDR3 coding DNA: TGTGCCAGCAGTCCCCAGACAGGGAATAATTCACCCCTCCACTTT.

This clone was counted at least ten times. This chain links TRBV10-3 with TRBJ1-2; D is undetermined. Germline assignment: CDR1 ENHRY and CDR2 SYGVKD. V was clipped by 10 bases and J by 0 bases, with 9 bases between them. This CDR3 is built from 12 residues. CDR3 amino acids: CATADTNYGYTF. DNA of the CDR3: TGTGCCACCGCCGACACTAACTATGGCTACACCTTC.

This chain links TRBV10-1 with TRBJ2-7; TRBD1 agrees at 7 bases. Germline V CDR1 and CDR2: WNHNN, SYGVQD (reference sequence). This CDR3 has 13 residues. V was pared by 2 bases and J by 3 bases, with 1 base of the junction left unmatched. CDR3 sequence: CASSENRGYEQYF. The CDR3 DNA sequence: TGCGCCAGCAGTGAGAACAGGGGCTACGAGCAGTACTTC.

This clone showed up just a few times. The chain couples TRBV6-5 to TRBJ1-6; TRBD1 matches 7 bases. The germline V gene has CDR1 MNHEY and CDR2 SVGAGI. The CDR3 is 15 amino acids. Losses at the gene ends were 0 bases for V and 9 bases for J; bases not matched to a gene: 5. The CDR3 sequence: CASSYSTGALSPLHF. The DNA for the CDR3 is TGTGCCAGCAGTTACTCTACAGGGGCTCTTTCACCCCTCCACTTT.

The CDR3 DNA reads TGTGCCAGCAGTGAAGGCCTCAGGGCCGGGGAGCTGTTTTTT. This codes for CASSEGLRAGELFF. J is TRBJ2-2 and V is TRBV2, with D tentatively TRBD1 (5 bases). The V and J ends lost 1 base and 6 bases respectively, with 9 bases between them. Germline V gene data show CDR1 as SNHLY and CDR2 as FYNNEI. The CDR3 is made up of 14 amino acids.

The chain joins TRBV14 to TRBJ2-1, with TRBD1 matching 8 bases. The CDR3 covers 15 residues. The germline gives CDR1 SGHDN, CDR2 FVKESK. V lost 6 bases and J lost 6; bases outside the gene matches: 10. CDR3 sequence reads: CASRSIGTGPNEQFF. Written as DNA, the CDR3 is TGTGCCAGCAGGTCGATCGGGACAGGACCCAATGAGCAGTTCTTC.

The CDR3 reads CASSFSGQGAWETQYF. Here the CDR3 DNA reads TGCGCCAGCAGCTTCTCGGGACAGGGGGCTTGGGAGACCCAGTACTTC. The rearrangement joins TRBV5-1 to TRBJ2-5; TRBD1 aligns across 12 bases. Germline-derived CDR1 and CDR2 are SGHRS and YFSETQ. J was trimmed by 5 bases and V by 2 bases; bases with no gene match: 7. The CDR3 loop spans 16 amino acids.

The chain uses TRBV5-1 and TRBJ1-4; TRBD1 agrees at 11 bases. The CDR3 length is 15 residues. V gave up 4 bases and J gave up 7 bases; unmatched junction bases: 6. Germline values: CDR1 SGHRS, CDR2 YFSETQ. This CDR3 reads CASSIEGTGGEKLFF. Here the CDR3 DNA reads TGCGCCAGCAGCATAGAGGGGACAGGGGGTGAAAAACTGTTTTTT.

The chain uses TRBV10-3 and TRBJ1-1; TRBD1 agrees at 9 bases. The germline CDR1 and CDR2 sequences are ENHRY and SYGVKD. The CDR3 length is 14 residues. The trim removed 6 bases at V and 4 bases at J, leaving 6 bases unmatched. The CDR3, as DNA: TGTGCCATCAGAGGACAGGGGATGAGCACTGAAGCTTTCTTT. Protein: CAIRGQGMSTEAFF.

The chain couples TRBV7-8 to TRBJ2-2, with D possibly being TRBD1 (6 bases). Germline-derived CDR1 and CDR2 are SGHVS and FQNEAQ. V was pared by 1 base and J by 0 bases, with 12 bases between. The CDR3 totals 17 residues. This chain's CDR3 is CASSLEYRAANTGELFF. CDR3 DNA sequence: TGTGCCAGCAGCTTAGAATACAGGGCCGCGAACACCGGGGAGCTGTTTTTT.

The V gene is TRBV5-1, the J gene TRBJ2-5; 12 nucleotides align to TRBD2. Trimming removed 4 bases from V and 3 bases from J; junction bases left unmatched: 4. Germline assignment: CDR1 SGHRS and CDR2 YFSETQ. The CDR3 is 15 residues long. The CDR3 DNA sequence: TGCGCCAGCAGCCGCCGGACTAGCGGGGAAGAGACCCAGTACTTC. Translating it yields CASSRRTSGEETQYF.

The chain combines TRBV18 with TRBJ2-7; D possibly corresponds to TRBD1 (5 bases). The CDR3 covers 17 residues. CDR1 is KGHSH and CDR2 is LQKENI in the germline V gene. Trimming pared 0 bases from V and 2 bases from J, leaving 17 bases between. CDR3 in DNA: TGTGCCAGCTCACCACCGAGTCTGAGACAGTTTGCCTACGAGCAGTACTTC. This translates into CASSPPSLRQFAYEQYF.

The chain couples TRBV20-1 to TRBJ1-2, with 12 bases lining up with TRBD1. The CDR3 spans 20 residues. Trimming at V came to 3 bases and at J to 5 bases, leaving 22 bases not matched to a gene. Per the germline V gene, CDR1 is DFQATT and CDR2 is SNEGSKA (reference sequence). As DNA, the CDR3 is TGCAGTGCTAGTCGTGGGGACAGGGGGCTCCGAGCGGATTTTCTGTATGGCTACACCTTC. Its translation is CSASRGDRGLRADFLYGYTF.

The CDR3 protein is CASSSNNRPEAFF. The CDR3, as DNA: TGTGCCAGCAGTTCCAACAACCGCCCTGAAGCTTTCTTT. This chain joins TRBV28 and TRBJ1-1; D ambiguous. The CDR3 is 13 amino acids. Germline CDR1 reads MDHEN; CDR2 reads SYDVKM. V was shortened by 4 bases and J by 6 bases, with 12 bases between the two germline ends.

The V and J genes are TRBV4-1 and TRBJ2-4; a possible D gene is TRBD1 (6 bases). Looked up from germline, CDR1 is MGHRA and CDR2 is YSYEKL. The V end was cut by 1 base, the J end by 0 bases, with 16 bases between. The CDR3 totals 18 residues. DNA for the CDR3: TGCGCCAGCAGCCAAGGAGCGGCAGCAGGGGTAGCCAAAAACATTCAGTACTTC. Amino acids: CASSQGAAAGVAKNIQYF.

The chain uses TRBV7-2 and TRBJ2-2; tentatively, D is TRBD1 (5 bases). The CDR3 is 16 residues long. Trimming stripped 2 bases from V and 4 bases from J, with 14 bases between. CDR1 is SGHTA and CDR2 is FQGNSA in the germline V gene. The CDR3 DNA sequence: TGTGCCAGCAGCTTATTCGAGCAGGGCCCCACCGGGGAGCTGTTTTTT. As protein: CASSLFEQGPTGELFF.

There are many counts of this clone. The chain carries TRBV7-2 and TRBJ2-7; D remains ambiguous. CDR1 is SGHTA and CDR2 is FQGNSA in the germline V gene. The CDR3 contains 14 residues. V was pared by 5 bases and J by 9 bases, with 20 bases between. CDR3 nucleotides: TGTGCCAGCAGCATACCCCCCCCACCTCCTAGGCAGTACTTC. Its translation is CASSIPPPPPRQYF.